This T cell receptor beta chain is drawn from a study of blood T cell repertoires in COVID-19. Across the study: Sites in the United States, Italy and Spain provided acute and convalescent COVID-19 samples.

Germline assignment: CDR1 LNHDA and CDR2 SQIVND (reference sequence). This CDR3 has 14 amino acids. V was cut by 1 base and J by 2 bases, with 8 bases left in between. Repertoires were generated with immunoSEQ multiplex PCR, while TCRdb's copy carries only in-frame clones and drops some. This table holds about 120,000 clones, under 80% found once. V usage is TRBV19 and J usage is TRBJ1-1; D remains ambiguous. The sequence came from a man aged 45-65 years with acute or convalescent COVID-19. Sequenced material: peripheral blood. The CDR3 region is CASSIVGDNTEAFF. In nucleotides, the CDR3 is TGTGCCAGTAGTATAGTAGGAGATAACACTGAAGCTTTCTTT.